This T cell receptor beta chain was recovered during a study of Ad26.COV2.S vaccination and SARS-CoV-2 variants. Study context: Dosing was one shot or two shots 56 days apart.

Treatment in this sample: some 20 received Ad26.COV2.S at low or high dose, single or two shots; a few received placebo; per-sample allocation not given. After the first vaccine or placebo injection, samples were drawn on day 63. For this clone: Antigen: not known.

Germline loops: CDR1 MNHEY, CDR2 SVGAGI. This CDR3 is 16 amino acids long. V was shortened by 0 bases and J by 2 bases, with 14 bases between the two germline ends. Here immunoSEQ multiplex PCR was the method, and the copy in TCRdb shows in-frame clones only, minus some. In the table there are roughly 410,000 clones, 83% of which are singletons. Study-level points and caveats: Those who received the vaccine showed greater spike-specific TCR breadth than those given placebo.

This material consisted of peripheral blood, taken in a trial of Ad26.COV2.S vaccine versus placebo. This sequence joins TRBV6-5 and TRBJ2-7, with a tentative D call TRBD1 (6 bases). The clonotype originates from a person aged 18-65 years who received the Ad26.COV2.S COVID-19 vaccine or a placebo. Here the CDR3 DNA reads TGTGCCAGCAGTTACTCGAGTGGGACATCCACCTACGAGCAGTACTTC. It specifies CASSYSSGTSTYEQYF.